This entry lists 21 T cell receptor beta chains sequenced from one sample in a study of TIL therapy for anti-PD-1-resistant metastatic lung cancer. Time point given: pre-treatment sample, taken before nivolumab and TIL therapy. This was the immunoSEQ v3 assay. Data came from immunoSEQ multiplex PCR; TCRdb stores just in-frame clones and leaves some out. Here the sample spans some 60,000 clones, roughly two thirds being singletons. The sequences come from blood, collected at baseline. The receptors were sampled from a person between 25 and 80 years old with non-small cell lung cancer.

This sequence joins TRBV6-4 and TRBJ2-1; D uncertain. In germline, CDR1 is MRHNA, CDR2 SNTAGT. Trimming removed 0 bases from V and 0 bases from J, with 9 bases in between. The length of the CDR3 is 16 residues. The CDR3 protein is CASSDSGALSYNEQFF. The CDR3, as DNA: TGTGCCAGCAGTGACTCCGGCGCCCTCTCCTACAATGAGCAGTTCTTC.

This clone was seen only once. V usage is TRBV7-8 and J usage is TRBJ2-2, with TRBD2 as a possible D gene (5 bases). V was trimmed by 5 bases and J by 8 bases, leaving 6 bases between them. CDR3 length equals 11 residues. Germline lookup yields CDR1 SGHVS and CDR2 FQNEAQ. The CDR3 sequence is CASSRGGELFF. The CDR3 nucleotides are TGTGCCAGCAGCCGGGGTGGGGAGCTGTTTTTT.

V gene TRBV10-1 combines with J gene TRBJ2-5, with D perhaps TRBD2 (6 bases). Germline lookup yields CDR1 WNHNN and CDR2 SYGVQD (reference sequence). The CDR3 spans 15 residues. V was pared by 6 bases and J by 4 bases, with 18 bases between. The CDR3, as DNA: TGCGCCAGCAGAGGGGACTCCCACCGGGGAGAGACCCAGTACTTC. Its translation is CASRGDSHRGETQYF.

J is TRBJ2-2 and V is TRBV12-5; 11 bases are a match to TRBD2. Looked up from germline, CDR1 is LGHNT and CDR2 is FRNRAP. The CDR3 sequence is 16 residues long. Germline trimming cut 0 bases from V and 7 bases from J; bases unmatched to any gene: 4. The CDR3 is CASGLVSGRAGGELFF. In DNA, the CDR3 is TGTGCTAGTGGTTTGGTTAGCGGGAGGGCCGGCGGGGAGCTGTTTTTT.

CDR3 amino acids: CASSPLQGGNSPLHF. CDR3 bases: TGTGCCAGCAGTCCCCTCCAGGGAGGGAATTCACCCCTCCACTTT. The gene calls are TRBV28 and TRBJ1-6; perhaps TRBD1 as D (5 bases). The CDR3 loop spans 15 amino acids. V dropped 5 bases and J dropped 7 bases, with 15 bases sitting between them. CDR1 is MDHEN and CDR2 is SYDVKM in the germline V gene.

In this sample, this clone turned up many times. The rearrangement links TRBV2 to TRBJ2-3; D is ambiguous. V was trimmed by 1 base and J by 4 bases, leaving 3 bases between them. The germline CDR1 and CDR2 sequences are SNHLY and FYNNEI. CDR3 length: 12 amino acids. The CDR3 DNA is TGTGCCAGCAGTGAAGTTGCAGATACGCAGTATTTT. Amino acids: CASSEVADTQYF.

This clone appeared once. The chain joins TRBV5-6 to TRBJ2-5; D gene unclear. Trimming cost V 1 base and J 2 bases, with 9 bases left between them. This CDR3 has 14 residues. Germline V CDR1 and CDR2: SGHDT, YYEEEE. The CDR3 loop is CASSLPTAQETQYF. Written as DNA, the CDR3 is TGTGCCAGCAGCTTGCCGACCGCTCAAGAGACCCAGTACTTC.

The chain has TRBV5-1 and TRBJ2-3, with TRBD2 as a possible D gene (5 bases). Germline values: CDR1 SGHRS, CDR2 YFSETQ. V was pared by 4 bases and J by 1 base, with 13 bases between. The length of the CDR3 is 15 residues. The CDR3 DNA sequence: TGCGCCAGCAGCATTGGAACGAGGGGCACAGATACGCAGTATTTT. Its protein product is CASSIGTRGTDTQYF.

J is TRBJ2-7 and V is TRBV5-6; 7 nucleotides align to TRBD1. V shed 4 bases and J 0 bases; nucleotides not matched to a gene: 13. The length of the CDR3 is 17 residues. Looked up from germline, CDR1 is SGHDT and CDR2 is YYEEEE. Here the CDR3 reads CASSPLPGTANSYEQYF. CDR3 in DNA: TGTGCCAGCAGCCCTTTACCCGGGACAGCTAACTCCTACGAGCAGTACTTC.

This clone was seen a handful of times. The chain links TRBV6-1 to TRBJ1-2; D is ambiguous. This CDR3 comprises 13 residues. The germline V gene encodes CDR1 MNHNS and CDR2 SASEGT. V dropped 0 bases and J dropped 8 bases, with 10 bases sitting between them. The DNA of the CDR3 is TGTGCCAGCAGTGAAGCGTCCCTGAAGGGCTACACCTTC. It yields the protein CASSEASLKGYTF.

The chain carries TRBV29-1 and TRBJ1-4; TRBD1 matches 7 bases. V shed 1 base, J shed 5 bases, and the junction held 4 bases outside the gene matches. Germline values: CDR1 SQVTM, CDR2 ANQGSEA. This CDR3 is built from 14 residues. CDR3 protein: CSVEGVQGNEKLFF. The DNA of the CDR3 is TGCAGCGTTGAAGGGGTACAGGGGAATGAAAAACTGTTTTTT. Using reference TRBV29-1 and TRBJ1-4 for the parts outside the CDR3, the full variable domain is SAVISQKPSRDICQRGTSLTIQCQVDSQVTMMFWYRQQPGQSLTLIATANQGSEATYESGFVIDKFPISRPNLTFSTLTVSNMSPEDSSIYLCSVEGVQGNEKLFFGSGTQLSVL.

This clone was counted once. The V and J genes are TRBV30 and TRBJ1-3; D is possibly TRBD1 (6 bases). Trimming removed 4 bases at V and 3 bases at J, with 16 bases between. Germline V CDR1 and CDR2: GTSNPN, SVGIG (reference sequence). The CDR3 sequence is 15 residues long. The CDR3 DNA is TGTGCCTGGAAGTCGCGGGGGGGCTATGGAAACACCATATATTTT. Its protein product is CAWKSRGGYGNTIYF.

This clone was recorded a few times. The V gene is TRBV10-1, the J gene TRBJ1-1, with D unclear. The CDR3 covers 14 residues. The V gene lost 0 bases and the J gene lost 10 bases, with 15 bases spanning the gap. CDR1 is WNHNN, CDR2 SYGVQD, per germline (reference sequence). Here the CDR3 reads CASSESGSGGGAFF. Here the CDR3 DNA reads TGCGCCAGCAGTGAGTCGGGCAGCGGAGGAGGAGCTTTCTTT.

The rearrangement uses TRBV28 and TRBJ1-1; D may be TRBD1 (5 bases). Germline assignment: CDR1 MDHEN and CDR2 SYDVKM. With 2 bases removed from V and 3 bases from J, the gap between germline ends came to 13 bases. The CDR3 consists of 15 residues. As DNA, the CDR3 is TGTGCCAGCAGTTTAGGAGGGGTCCAGTACACTGAAGCTTTCTTT. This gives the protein CASSLGGVQYTEAFF.

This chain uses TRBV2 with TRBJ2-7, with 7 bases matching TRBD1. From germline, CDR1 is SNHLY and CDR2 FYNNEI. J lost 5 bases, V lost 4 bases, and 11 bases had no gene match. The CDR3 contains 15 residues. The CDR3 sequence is CASSVSDRVWNEQYF. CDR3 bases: TGTGCCAGCAGTGTAAGTGACAGGGTATGGAACGAGCAGTACTTC. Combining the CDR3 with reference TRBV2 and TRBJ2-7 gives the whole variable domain EPEVTQTPSHQVTQMGQEVILRCVPISNHLYFYWYRQILGQKVEFLVSFYNNEISEKSEIFDDQFSVERPDGSNFTLKIRSTKLEDSAMYFCASSVSDRVWNEQYFGPGTRLTVT.

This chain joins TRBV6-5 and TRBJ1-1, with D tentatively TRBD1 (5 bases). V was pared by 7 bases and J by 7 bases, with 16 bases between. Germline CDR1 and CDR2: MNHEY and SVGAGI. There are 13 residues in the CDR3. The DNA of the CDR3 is TGTGCCAGCACCCGATTCGGGGGACTTGAAGCTTTCTTT. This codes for CASTRFGGLEAFF.

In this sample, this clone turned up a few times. CDR3: CASSSPVAVGDSGANVLTF. The CDR3 DNA follows: TGTGCCAGCAGCTCCCCGGTGGCGGTCGGGGACTCTGGGGCCAACGTCCTGACTTTC. V usage is TRBV5-6 and J usage is TRBJ2-6; tentatively, D is TRBD2 (5 bases). The germline V and J ends were trimmed by 3 bases and 0 bases, with 19 bases remaining between them. CDR3 size: 19 residues. Per germline, CDR1 SGHDT and CDR2 YYEEEE.

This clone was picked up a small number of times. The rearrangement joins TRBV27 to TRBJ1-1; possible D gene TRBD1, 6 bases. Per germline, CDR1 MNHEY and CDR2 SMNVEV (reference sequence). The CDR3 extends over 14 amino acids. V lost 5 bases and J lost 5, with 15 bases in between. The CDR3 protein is CASSTRGWDTEAFF. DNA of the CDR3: TGTGCCAGCAGTACCAGGGGTTGGGATACTGAAGCTTTCTTT.

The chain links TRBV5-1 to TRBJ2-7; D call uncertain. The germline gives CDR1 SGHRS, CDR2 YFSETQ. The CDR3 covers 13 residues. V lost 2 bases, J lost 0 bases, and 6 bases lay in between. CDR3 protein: CASSLWSSYEQYF. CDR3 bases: TGCGCCAGCAGCTTATGGAGCTCCTACGAGCAGTACTTC.

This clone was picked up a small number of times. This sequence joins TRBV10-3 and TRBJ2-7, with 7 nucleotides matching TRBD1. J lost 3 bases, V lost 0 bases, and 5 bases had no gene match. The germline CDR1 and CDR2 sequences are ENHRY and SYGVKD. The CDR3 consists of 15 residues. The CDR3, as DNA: TGTGCCATCAGTGAGTCGAGGGGGCTGAACTACGAGCAGTACTTC. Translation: CAISESRGLNYEQYF.

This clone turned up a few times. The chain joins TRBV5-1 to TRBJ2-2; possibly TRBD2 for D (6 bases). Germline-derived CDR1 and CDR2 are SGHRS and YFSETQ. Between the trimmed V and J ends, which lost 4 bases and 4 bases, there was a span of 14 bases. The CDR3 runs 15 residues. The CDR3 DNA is TGCGCCAGCAGCAAGGGACTGGGAATCACCGGGGAGCTGTTTTTT. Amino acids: CASSKGLGITGELFF. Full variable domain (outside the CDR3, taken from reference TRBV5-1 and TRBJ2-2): KAGVTQTPRYLIKTRGQQVTLSCSPISGHRSVSWYQQTPGQGLQFLFEYFSETQRNKGNFPGRFSGRQFSNSRSEMNVSTLELGDSALYLCASSKGLGITGELFFGEGSRLTVL.